This T cell receptor beta chain was captured by sequencing in a study of T cells after yellow fever vaccination (dated by TCRdb to the late 2010s). Describing the broader study: The SMART-Seq v4 Ultra Low Input RNA kit was used to prepare libraries from fractions with low cell numbers. Bulk TCR alpha and beta repertoires were sequenced longitudinally to track T-cell clones before and after primary and booster YFV17D yellow fever vaccination. The cohort comprised two healthy male donors, one aged 18 to 29 and one aged 30 to 40 years. Blood was collected at multiple timepoints before and after primary and secondary immunization, and bulk PBMC replicates and cell subsets were isolated. Beyond this particular receptor, the publication reports: A small fraction of clonotypes showed up in both the CD4 and CD8 compartments, probably as a result of convergent recombination. The secondary T-cell response was found to be weaker but faster than the primary response, with a peak reached on day 5 rather than on day 15. Most clones expanded after primary vaccination were re-detected after the booster (almost 97% of CD4 and about nine tenths of CD8), suggesting broad memory maintenance. Because only a couple of donors were included in the study, the extent to which the findings can be generalized is limited. Computational filtering was needed because FACS-sorted repertoires could contain abundant contaminating clonotypes from the bulk population.

Synthesis of TCR cDNA relied on 5'RACE template switching, a step that introduced a universal primer site along with unique molecular identifiers. Priming for cDNA synthesis came from both the TCR alpha and TCR beta constant segments. Libraries were amplified in two PCR steps, with sample barcodes and sequencing adapters added in the second step. Sequencing of libraries was performed on Illumina HiSeq 2500 (2x100 bp) or NovaSeq (2x150 bp). In the paper's pipeline: MIGEC was used to demultiplex reads and collapse the reads into UMI consensus sequences, and MiXCR was used for V(D)J alignment. Using edgeR on replicate PBMC samples, clonotypes were called vaccine-responding if FDR was below 0.01 and the log2 fold change was above 5 up to day 15. Each bulk clonotype received a CD4 or CD8 identity based on whether the sequenced CD4 or CD8 repertoire contained that clonotype at higher abundance. The public reads were reanalyzed by TCRdb: fastp trimming at Q25, MiXCR alignment, in-frame beta chains only. Rows are unified per CDR3 protein, each entry keeping the most common DNA and genes. TCRdb, not the authors, supplied the V and J calls. This sample has about 260,000 distinct CDR3 sequences in its table, and 10% to 15% of those were observed once. 0.5% to 0.6% of the sample belongs to the ten largest clones.

As concerns this clonotype: Its antigen target is currently unknown. Base qualities are not provided; no much larger clone lies one nucleotide away.

What this sample's treatment or condition label stands for: live attenuated yellow fever vaccine strain. A standard Ficoll-Paque protocol was used to isolate PBMCs from peripheral blood. Dynabeads CD4 and CD8 positive selection kits were used to isolate the CD4 and CD8 T-cell fractions. TriZol was used to extract RNA from bulk PBMCs, CD4 and CD8 fractions, and dextramer-positive and dextramer-negative fractions. Deletion took 2 bases off V and 2 bases off J, with a span of 19 bases between the germline ends. CDR1 SGHRS and CDR2 YFSETQ were looked up in the germline V gene. The CDR3 holds 17 amino acids from the cysteine to the phenylalanine. The DNA shown is the 51-base CDR3, in frame from base 1.

The sequence links TRBV5-1 to TRBJ2-5; the D gene is tentatively TRBD1 or TRBD2, each matching 5 bases. The sequencing here drew on CD4+ T cells sorted from PBMCs, taken 45 days after the yellow fever booster vaccination. This receptor was obtained from a young man who received the YFV17D yellow fever vaccine. The CDR3 sequence is CASSFRSGPVGQETQYF. The DNA sequence is given as TGCGCCAGCAGCTTCAGATCGGGACCAGTCGGGCAAGAGACCCAGTACTTC. With all but the CDR3 taken from the reference TRBV5-1 and TRBJ2-5 genes, the full variable domain is: KAGVTQTPRYLIKTRGQQVTLSCSPISGHRSVSWYQQTPGQGLQFLFEYFSETQRNKGNFPGRFSGRQFSNSRSEMNVSTLELGDSALYLCASSFRSGPVGQETQYFGPGTRLLVL.